These 32 T cell receptor beta chains share one sample of origin, sequenced in a study of T-cell memory formation after mild COVID-19. MiXCR, run by TCRdb on the 5' RACE reads, gives a single entry per CDR3 protein. The sample lists about 150,000 distinct CDR3 sequences; approximately 25% were seen once. Sequenced sample: PBMCs or a T cell subset sorted from them (not recorded which). Receptors originate from an adult woman who had mild COVID-19 (a few samples of this study predate the infection). Cell type and time point are not known.

This clonotype was detected a few times. The genes are TRBV7-6 and TRBJ2-1; D is uncertain. CDR3 length: 15 amino acids. V lost 4 bases and J lost 0, with 10 bases in between. The germline V gene encodes CDR1 SGHVS and CDR2 FNYEAQ. The CDR3 DNA is TGTGCCAGCAGCTCCGATTTCGGCTCCTACAATGAGCAGTTCTTC. It specifies CASSSDFGSYNEQFF. The entire variable domain, with the rest obtained from reference TRBV7-6 and TRBJ2-1, is as follows: GAGVSQSPRYKVTKRGQDVALRCDPISGHVSLYWYRQALGQGPEFLTYFNYEAQQDKSGLPNDRFSAERPEGSISTLTIQRTEQRDSAMYRCASSSDFGSYNEQFFGPGTRLTVL.

This clonotype showed up just a few times. The chain links TRBV7-6 to TRBJ2-1, with a tentative D call TRBD2 (5 bases). Trimming took off 5 bases at V and 9 bases at J, with 17 bases between the two ends. The CDR3 spans 14 residues. Germline lookup yields CDR1 SGHVS and CDR2 FNYEAQ. The CDR3 sequence: CASSPDGVISEQFF. DNA of the CDR3: TGTGCCAGCAGCCCCGACGGGGTAATTAGTGAGCAGTTCTTC.

Worth noting for this clonotype: A read error may explain this, as a much larger clone is one base away. The chain couples TRBV6-2 or TRBV6-3 to TRBJ2-2; D is unclear. The CDR3 consists of 12 residues. V was shortened by 2 bases and J by 3 bases, with 1 base between the two germline ends. Germline V CDR1 and CDR2: MNHEY, SVGEGT. CDR3 protein: CASSYDTGELFF. CDR3 DNA sequence: TGTGCCAGCAGTTACGACACCGGGGAGCTGTTTTTT.

This clonotype has a count of ten or more. A junction boundary mismatches the germline segment, possibly from a read error. V and J are TRBV7-9 and TRBJ1-1; D is ambiguous. Germline V gene data show CDR1 as SEHNR and CDR2 as FQNEAQ (reference sequence). This CDR3 is built from 13 residues. The CDR3 sequence is CASSLAMNTEAFF. For the CDR3, the DNA is TGCGCCAGCAGCTTGGCCATGAACACTGAAGCTTTCTTT.

The chain uses TRBV19 and TRBJ2-1; 8 nucleotides agree with TRBD2. Germline CDR1 is LNHDA and CDR2 is SQIVND (reference sequence). V lost 10 bases, J lost 2 bases, and 7 bases stayed unmatched. This CDR3 region has 14 residues. The CDR3: CAISRGGAYNEQFF. CDR3 nucleotide sequence: TGTGCCATTTCCCGGGGGGGGGCCTACAATGAGCAGTTCTTC.

The chain joins TRBV15 to TRBJ2-3; D ambiguous. The CDR3 is 15 amino acids. Between the trimmed V and J ends, which lost 2 bases and 1 base, there was a span of 10 bases. Germline lookup yields CDR1 LNHNV and CDR2 YYDKDF (reference sequence). The CDR3: CATSRSQWGTDTQYF. For the CDR3, the DNA is TGTGCCACCAGCAGATCCCAGTGGGGCACAGATACGCAGTATTTT.

As DNA, the CDR3 is TGTGCCACCAGCAGAGTTCGGGGACAGGGGGATGGCTACACCTTC. This codes for CATSRVRGQGDGYTF. This chain joins TRBV15 and TRBJ1-2; 11 nucleotides align to TRBD1. The length of the CDR3 is 15 residues. Trimming cost V 1 base and J 6 bases; bases outside gene matches: 4. The germline CDR1 and CDR2 sequences are LNHNV and YYDKDF (reference sequence). Complete variable domain (other parts from reference TRBV15 and TRBJ1-2): DAMVIQNPRYQVTQFGKPVTLSCSQTLNHNVMYWYQQKSSQAPKLLFHYYDKDFNNEADTPDNFQSRRPNTSFCFLDIRSPGLGDTAMYLCATSRVRGQGDGYTFGSGTRLTVV.

This clonotype was observed a few times. The chain is built from TRBV29-1 and TRBJ2-2, with D possibly being TRBD1 (5 bases). The CDR3 loop spans 13 amino acids. Germline V gives CDR1 SQVTM, CDR2 ANQGSEA. V lost 3 bases and J 3 bases, leaving 8 bases between the germline ends. In DNA, the CDR3 is TGCAGCGTTGATGACAGTTACACCGGGGAGCTGTTTTTT. It yields the protein CSVDDSYTGELFF.

The CDR3 nucleotides read TGTGCCAGCAGCTTAGCCCTCGGCGGGACTGGCTCCTACGAGCAGTACTTC. Its protein is CASSLALGGTGSYEQYF. V gene TRBV7-6 combines with J gene TRBJ2-7; TRBD2 is a possible D gene (6 bases). Trimming stripped 0 bases from V and 0 bases from J, with 15 bases between. CDR1 is SGHVS and CDR2 is FNYEAQ in the germline V gene. This CDR3 has 17 amino acids.

The chain has TRBV9 and TRBJ2-3, with D possibly being TRBD1 or TRBD2 (5 bases each). The CDR3 contains 16 residues. Germline V gives CDR1 SGDLS, CDR2 YYNGEE. V was cut by 4 bases and J by 1 base, with 16 bases left in between. CDR3 sequence reads: CASSLGTDERTDTQYF. As DNA, the CDR3 is TGTGCCAGCAGCCTCGGGACGGATGAACGCACAGATACGCAGTATTTT.

This clonotype came up once. The CDR3 here is CASRGAHEQFF. CDR3 DNA: TGTGCCAGCAGGGGGGCCCATGAGCAGTTCTTC. V usage is TRBV12-3 or TRBV12-4 and J usage is TRBJ2-1; TRBD1 might be the D (6 bases). The CDR3 runs 11 residues. V was shortened by 6 bases and J by 8 bases, with 8 bases between the two germline ends.

This chain links TRBV5-4 with TRBJ1-2; no clear D. V gave up 2 bases and J gave up 2 bases, with 22 bases separating them. This CDR3 has 18 residues. Germline loops: CDR1 SGHNT, CDR2 YYREEE (reference sequence). CDR3 protein: CASSLGLQRELENYGYTF. Here the CDR3 DNA reads TGTGCCAGCAGCTTAGGTCTCCAGAGAGAACTCGAAAACTATGGCTACACCTTC.

This clonotype was detected only a few times. This chain joins TRBV29-1 and TRBJ2-7; D is undetermined. From germline, CDR1 is SQVTM and CDR2 ANQGSEA. The V gene lost 5 bases and the J gene lost 0 bases, with 14 bases spanning the gap. The CDR3 spans 14 residues. CDR3 DNA sequence: TGCAGCGTTTCGACCCTCGGAGCCTCCTACGAGCAGTACTTC. As protein: CSVSTLGASYEQYF.

This clonotype was found a few times. V gene TRBV29-1 combines with J gene TRBJ1-1; D may be TRBD1 (6 bases). The CDR3 is 15 residues long. The germline gives CDR1 SQVTM, CDR2 ANQGSEA. Trimming pared 4 bases from V and 0 bases from J, leaving 15 bases between. CDR3 DNA sequence: TGCAGCGTTGCAGGGGACACACTTATGAACACTGAAGCTTTCTTT. As protein: CSVAGDTLMNTEAFF.

V is TRBV20-1 and J is TRBJ2-7; 7 nucleotides align to TRBD1. Germline loops: CDR1 DFQATT, CDR2 SNEGSKA (reference sequence). The ends lost 4 bases at V and 1 base at J; junction bases unmatched: 7. The CDR3 spans 14 residues. CDR3: CSAKGVTGSYEQYF. Written as DNA, the CDR3 is TGCAGTGCTAAAGGAGTGACAGGGTCCTACGAGCAGTACTTC.

This clonotype has only a few counts. The V call is TRBV15, the J call TRBJ1-2; possibly TRBD1 for D (5 bases). CDR1 and CDR2 (germline): LNHNV, YYDKDF (reference sequence). The CDR3 sequence is 19 residues long. V lost 0 bases and J lost 1, with 21 bases in between. In nucleotides, the CDR3 is TGTGCCACCAGCAGAGATCCCGGGGCAGGTTCGACTTTTAACTATGGCTACACCTTC. This gives the protein CATSRDPGAGSTFNYGYTF.

V is TRBV7-9 and J is TRBJ2-7; D gene uncertain. With 5 bases removed from V and 4 bases from J, the gap between germline ends came to 15 bases. Germline values: CDR1 SEHNR, CDR2 FQNEAQ (reference sequence). The CDR3 has 14 residues. CDR3 DNA: TGTGCCAGCAGCCCGACCCTCTCCGGGTACGAGCAGTACTTC. Translation gives CASSPTLSGYEQYF.

The rearrangement uses TRBV29-1 and TRBJ1-1; D ambiguous. The CDR3 runs to 12 residues. CDR1 SQVTM and CDR2 ANQGSEA come from the germline V gene. V shed 4 bases and J shed 6 bases, with 12 bases lying between them. The CDR3 DNA reads as TGCAGCGTTGGAGTAGAAAGGGCTGAAGCTTTCTTT. This translates into CSVGVERAEAFF.

V usage is TRBV30 and J usage is TRBJ2-3; 11 nucleotides align to TRBD2. In germline, CDR1 is GTSNPN, CDR2 SVGIG (reference sequence). The CDR3 loop spans 14 amino acids. V gave up 4 bases and J gave up 6 bases; unmatched junction bases: 6. The CDR3 nucleotides are TGTGCCTGGAACGCACTAGCGGGGGTGGATACGCAGTATTTT. Its translation: CAWNALAGVDTQYF.

This clonotype was counted only a few times. CDR3 in DNA: TGCGCCAGCAGCCAAGCAGACCAGCGGGGATTTTACAATGAGCAGTTCTTC. Encoded protein: CASSQADQRGFYNEQFF. J is TRBJ2-1 and V is TRBV4-1; 7 positions agree with TRBD2. This CDR3 has 17 residues. The V segment lost 1 base and the J segment 4 bases; nucleotides outside the gene matches: 10. Germline V CDR1 and CDR2: MGHRA, YSYEKL.

The chain links TRBV9 to TRBJ2-3; 8 nucleotides line up with TRBD2. In germline, CDR1 is SGDLS, CDR2 YYNGEE. There are 15 residues in the CDR3. The V gene end was trimmed by 0 bases and the J gene end by 3 bases; junction bases not matched to a gene: 3. CDR3: CASSVVGGATDTQYF. DNA of the CDR3: TGTGCCAGCAGCGTAGTCGGGGGGGCAACAGATACGCAGTATTTT. Using reference TRBV9 and TRBJ2-3 for the parts outside the CDR3, the full variable domain is DSGVTQTPKHLITATGQRVTLRCSPRSGDLSVYWYQQSLDQGLQFLIQYYNGEERAKGNILERFSAQQFPDLHSELNLSSLELGDSALYFCASSVVGGATDTQYFGPGTRLTVL.

The rearrangement joins TRBV6-5 to TRBJ1-1; TRBD1 is a possible D gene (6 bases). Deletions cut 2 bases from V and 7 bases from J, with 11 bases between. Germline V gives CDR1 MNHEY, CDR2 SVGAGI. This CDR3 is built from 13 residues. The CDR3 loop reads CASSYRTVGEAFF. CDR3 in DNA: TGTGCCAGCAGTTACCGGACAGTCGGTGAAGCTTTCTTT.

In this sample, this clonotype turned up once. The V call is TRBV7-9, the J call TRBJ1-2; D unresolved. Between the trimmed V and J ends, which lost 5 bases and 6 bases, there was a span of 10 bases. CDR3 length: 12 amino acids. Germline-derived CDR1 and CDR2 are SEHNR and FQNEAQ (reference sequence). The CDR3 loop reads CASSLRDHGYTF. The CDR3 DNA sequence: TGTGCCAGCAGCCTTCGAGATCATGGCTACACCTTC.

The chain recombines TRBV7-2 with TRBJ2-1, with 8 bases lining up with TRBD2. Germline CDR1 reads SGHTA; CDR2 reads FQGNSA. V lost 1 base to trimming and J lost 8 bases; unmatched junction nucleotides: 7. The CDR3 runs to 15 residues. CDR3 in DNA: TGTGCCAGCAGCTTAGTAACTAGCGGTTGGGATGAGCAGTTCTTC. Amino acid sequence: CASSLVTSGWDEQFF.

This sequence joins TRBV5-1 and TRBJ2-5; TRBD2 matches 9 bases. Germline CDR1 SGHRS, CDR2 YFSETQ. Trimming at V came to 0 bases and at J to 5 bases, leaving 5 bases not matched to a gene. The CDR3 length is 15 residues. The CDR3 loop reads CASSLEAGGLETQYF. In nucleotides, the CDR3 is TGCGCCAGCAGCTTGGAGGCGGGGGGGCTCGAGACCCAGTACTTC.

This clonotype was detected only a few times. This chain links TRBV4-3 with TRBJ2-1; D may be TRBD2 (6 bases). Looked up from germline, CDR1 is LGHNA and CDR2 is YSLEER. Trimming removed 0 bases at V and 4 bases at J, with 10 bases between. The CDR3 covers 15 residues. The CDR3 DNA reads TGCGCCAGCAGCCAAGATCGGACTATTTACAATGAGCAGTTCTTC. This translates into CASSQDRTIYNEQFF.

This rearrangement joins TRBV12-3 or TRBV12-4 to TRBJ1-5; 8 positions match TRBD1. The CDR3 has 15 residues. V shed 8 bases and J 5 bases; nucleotides not matched to a gene: 11. CDR3 in amino acids: CASCLGQGADQPQHF. The CDR3 region has the DNA TGTGCCAGCTGCCTTGGGCAGGGGGCCGATCAGCCCCAGCATTTT.

This clonotype came up once. The V call is TRBV7-9, the J call TRBJ2-7, with 10 bases that match TRBD2. Looked up from germline, CDR1 is SEHNR and CDR2 is FQNEAQ (reference sequence). There are 16 residues in the CDR3. V dropped 4 bases and J dropped 2; count of bases not matched to a gene: 8. This chain's CDR3 is CASSSATSGSTYEQYF. In DNA, the CDR3 is TGTGCCAGCAGCTCCGCGACTAGCGGGTCCACCTACGAGCAGTACTTC.

This clonotype was counted only a few times. This sequence joins TRBV28 and TRBJ2-3, with 10 bases aligning to TRBD1. CDR1 and CDR2 (germline): MDHEN, SYDVKM. The CDR3 totals 15 residues. J lost 3 bases, V lost 5 bases, and 5 bases had no gene match. The CDR3 sequence: CASSRDRGETDTQYF. The CDR3 DNA sequence: TGTGCCAGCAGTCGGGACAGGGGAGAGACAGATACGCAGTATTTT. The full variable domain, rest sourced from reference TRBV28 and TRBJ2-3, is DVKVTQSSRYLVKRTGEKVFLECVQDMDHENMFWYRQDPGLGLRLIYFSYDVKMKEKGDIPEGYSVSREKKERFSLILESASTNQTSMYLCASSRDRGETDTQYFGPGTRLTVL.

The DNA of the CDR3 is TGCAGTGCCGGCGGGGGGGGAACTAATGAAAAACTGTTTTTT. Protein: CSAGGGGTNEKLFF. V and J are TRBV20-1 and TRBJ1-4; D might be TRBD1 (5 bases). V was shortened by 6 bases and J by 1 base, with 12 bases between the two germline ends. The CDR3 runs to 14 residues. Per germline, CDR1 DFQATT and CDR2 SNEGSKA (reference sequence).

This clonotype showed up just a few times. V and J are TRBV24-1 and TRBJ2-7, with 8 bases fitting TRBD1. Germline trimming cut 6 bases from V and 1 base from J; bases unmatched to any gene: 10. The CDR3 spans 16 residues. The germline gives CDR1 KGHDR, CDR2 SFDVKD. CDR3 in DNA: TGTGCCACCAGTACCGGTACAGGGGGTGGTTCCTACGAGCAGTACTTC. This translates into CATSTGTGGGSYEQYF.

This clonotype was counted only a few times. This chain uses TRBV6-1 with TRBJ2-7, with TRBD1 as a possible D gene (5 bases). The CDR3 length is 12 residues. CDR1 is MNHNS, CDR2 SASEGT, per germline. The V end was cut by 4 bases, the J end by 3 bases, with 7 bases between. The CDR3 DNA is TGTGCCAGCAGTGGACAGTTCTACGAGCAGTACTTC. This encodes CASSGQFYEQYF.